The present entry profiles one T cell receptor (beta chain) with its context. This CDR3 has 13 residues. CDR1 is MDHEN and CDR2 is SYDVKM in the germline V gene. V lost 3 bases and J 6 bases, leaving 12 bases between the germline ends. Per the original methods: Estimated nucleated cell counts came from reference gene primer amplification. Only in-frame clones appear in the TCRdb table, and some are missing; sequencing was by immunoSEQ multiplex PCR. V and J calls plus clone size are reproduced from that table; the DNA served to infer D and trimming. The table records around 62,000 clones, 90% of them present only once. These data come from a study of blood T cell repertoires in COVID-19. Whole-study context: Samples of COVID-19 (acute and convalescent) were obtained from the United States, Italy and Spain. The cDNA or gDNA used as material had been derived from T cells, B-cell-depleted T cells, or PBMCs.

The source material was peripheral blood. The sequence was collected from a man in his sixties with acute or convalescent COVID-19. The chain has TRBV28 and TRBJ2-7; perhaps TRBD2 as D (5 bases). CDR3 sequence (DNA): TGTGCCAGCAGTTTGGGCGGCGGGCGCGAGCAGTACTTC. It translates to CASSLGGGREQYF.